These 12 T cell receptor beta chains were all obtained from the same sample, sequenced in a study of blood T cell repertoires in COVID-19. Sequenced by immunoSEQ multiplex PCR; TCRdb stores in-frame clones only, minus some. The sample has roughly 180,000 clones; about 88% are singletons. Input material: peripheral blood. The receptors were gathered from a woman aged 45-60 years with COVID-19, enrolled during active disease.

CDR3 residues: CASILGVGDQPQHF. For the CDR3, the DNA is TGTGCCAGTATATTGGGAGTCGGTGATCAGCCCCAGCATTTT. The chain carries TRBV7-8 and TRBJ1-5; the D is unclear. The germline CDR1 and CDR2 sequences are SGHVS and FQNEAQ. Trimming removed 9 bases from V and 5 bases from J, with 17 bases in between. The CDR3 length is 14 residues.

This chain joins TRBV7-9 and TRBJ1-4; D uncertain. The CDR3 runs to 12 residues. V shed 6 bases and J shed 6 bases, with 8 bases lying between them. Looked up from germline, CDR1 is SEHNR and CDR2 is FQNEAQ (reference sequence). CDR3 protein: CASSIRDEKLFF. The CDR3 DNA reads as TGTGCCAGCAGTATACGGGATGAAAAACTGTTTTTT.

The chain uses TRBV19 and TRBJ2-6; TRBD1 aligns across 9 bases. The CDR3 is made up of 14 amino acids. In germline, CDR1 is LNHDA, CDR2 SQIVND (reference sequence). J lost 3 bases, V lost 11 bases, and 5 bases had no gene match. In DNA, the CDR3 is TGTGCCGCACAGGGGGCGGATGGGGCCAACGTCCTGACTTTC. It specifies CAAQGADGANVLTF. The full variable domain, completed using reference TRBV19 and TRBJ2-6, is DGGITQSPKYLFRKEGQNVTLSCEQNLNHDAMYWYRQDPGQGLRLIYYSQIVNDFQKGDIAEGYSVSREKKESFPLTVTSAQKNPTAFYLCAAQGADGANVLTFGAGSRLTVL.

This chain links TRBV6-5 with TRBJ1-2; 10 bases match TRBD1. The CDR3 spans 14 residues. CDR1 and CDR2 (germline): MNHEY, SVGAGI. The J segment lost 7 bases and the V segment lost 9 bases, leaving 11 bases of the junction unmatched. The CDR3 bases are TGTGCCAGTACCTCCCCGGGACAGGGGAGTGGCTACACCTTC. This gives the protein CASTSPGQGSGYTF.

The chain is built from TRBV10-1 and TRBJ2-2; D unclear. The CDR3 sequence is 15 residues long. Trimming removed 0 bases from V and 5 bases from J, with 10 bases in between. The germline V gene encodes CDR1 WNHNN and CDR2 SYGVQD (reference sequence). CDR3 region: CASSESPGRTGELFF. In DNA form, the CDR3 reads TGCGCCAGCAGTGAGTCGCCAGGCAGAACCGGGGAGCTGTTTTTT.

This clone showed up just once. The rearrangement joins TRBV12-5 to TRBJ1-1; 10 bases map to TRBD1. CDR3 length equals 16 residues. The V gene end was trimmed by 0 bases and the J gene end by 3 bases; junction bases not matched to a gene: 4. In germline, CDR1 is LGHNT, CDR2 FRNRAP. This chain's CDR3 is CASGLVLGTGDTEAFF. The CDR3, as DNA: TGTGCTAGTGGTTTGGTACTTGGGACAGGGGACACTGAAGCTTTCTTT.

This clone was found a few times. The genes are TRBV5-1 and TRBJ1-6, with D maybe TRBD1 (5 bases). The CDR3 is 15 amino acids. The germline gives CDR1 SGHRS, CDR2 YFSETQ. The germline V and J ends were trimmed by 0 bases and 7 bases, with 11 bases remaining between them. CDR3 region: CASSLGPGLNSPLHF. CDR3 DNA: TGCGCCAGCAGCTTGGGTCCAGGGTTAAATTCACCCCTCCACTTT.

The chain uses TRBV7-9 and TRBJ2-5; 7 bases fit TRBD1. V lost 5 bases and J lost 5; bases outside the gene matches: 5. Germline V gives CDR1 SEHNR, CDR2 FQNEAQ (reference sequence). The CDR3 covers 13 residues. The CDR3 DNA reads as TGTGCCAGCAGCCCACAGGGGAAGGAGACCCAGTACTTC. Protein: CASSPQGKETQYF.

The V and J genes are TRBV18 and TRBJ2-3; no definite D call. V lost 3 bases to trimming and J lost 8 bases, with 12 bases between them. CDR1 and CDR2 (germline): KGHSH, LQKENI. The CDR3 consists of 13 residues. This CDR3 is CASSPTLSRTQYF. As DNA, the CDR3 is TGTGCCAGCTCACCTACGCTTAGTCGTACGCAGTATTTT. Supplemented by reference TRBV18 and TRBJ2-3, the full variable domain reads NAGVMQNPRHLVRRRGQEARLRCSPMKGHSHVYWYRQLPEEGLKFMVYLQKENIIDESGMPKERFSAEFPKEGPSILRIQQVVRGDSAAYFCASSPTLSRTQYFGPGTRLTVL.

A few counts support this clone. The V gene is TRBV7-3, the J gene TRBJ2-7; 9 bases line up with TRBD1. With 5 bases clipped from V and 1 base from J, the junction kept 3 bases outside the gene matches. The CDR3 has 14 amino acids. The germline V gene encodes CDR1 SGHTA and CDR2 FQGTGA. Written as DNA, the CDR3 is TGTGCCAGCAGCCGACAGGGGGAATCCTACGAGCAGTACTTC. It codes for CASSRQGESYEQYF.

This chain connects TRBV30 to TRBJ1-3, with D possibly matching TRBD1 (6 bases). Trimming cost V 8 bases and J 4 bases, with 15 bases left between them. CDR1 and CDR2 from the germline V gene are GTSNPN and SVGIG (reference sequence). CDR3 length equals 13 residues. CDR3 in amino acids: CALLGQTGNTIYF. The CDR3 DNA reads TGTGCCCTACTCGGACAGACCGGAAACACCATATATTTT.

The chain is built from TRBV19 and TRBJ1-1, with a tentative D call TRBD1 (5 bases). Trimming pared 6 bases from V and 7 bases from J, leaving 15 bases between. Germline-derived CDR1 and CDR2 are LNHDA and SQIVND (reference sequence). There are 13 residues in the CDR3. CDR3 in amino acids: CASSRRGWGEAFF. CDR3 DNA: TGTGCCAGTAGCCGGCGGGGGTGGGGTGAAGCTTTCTTT.